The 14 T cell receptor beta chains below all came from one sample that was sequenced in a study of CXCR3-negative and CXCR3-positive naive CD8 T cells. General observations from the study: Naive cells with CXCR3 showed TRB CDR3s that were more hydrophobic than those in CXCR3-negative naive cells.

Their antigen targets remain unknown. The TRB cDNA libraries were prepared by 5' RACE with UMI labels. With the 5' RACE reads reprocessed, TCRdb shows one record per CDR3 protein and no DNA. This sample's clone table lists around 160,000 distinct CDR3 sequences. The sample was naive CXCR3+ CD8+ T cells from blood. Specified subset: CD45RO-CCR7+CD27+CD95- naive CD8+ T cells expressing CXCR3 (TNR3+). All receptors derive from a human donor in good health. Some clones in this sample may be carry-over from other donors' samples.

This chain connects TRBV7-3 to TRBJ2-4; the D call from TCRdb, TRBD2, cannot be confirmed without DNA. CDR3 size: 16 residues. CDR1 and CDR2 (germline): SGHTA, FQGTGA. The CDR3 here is CASSLSGGTAKNIQYF.

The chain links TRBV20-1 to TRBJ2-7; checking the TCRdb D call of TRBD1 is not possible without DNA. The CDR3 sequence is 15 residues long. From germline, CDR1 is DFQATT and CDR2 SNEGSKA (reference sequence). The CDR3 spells CSARDGGVSVYEQYF.

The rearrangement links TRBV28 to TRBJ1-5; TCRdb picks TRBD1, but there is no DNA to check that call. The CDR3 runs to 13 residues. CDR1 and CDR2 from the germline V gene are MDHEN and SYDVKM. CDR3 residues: CASNQGYNQPQHF.

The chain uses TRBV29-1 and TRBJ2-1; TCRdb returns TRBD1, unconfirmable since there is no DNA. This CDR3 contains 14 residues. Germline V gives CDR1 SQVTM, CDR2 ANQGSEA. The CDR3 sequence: CSVNPGQSYNEQFF.

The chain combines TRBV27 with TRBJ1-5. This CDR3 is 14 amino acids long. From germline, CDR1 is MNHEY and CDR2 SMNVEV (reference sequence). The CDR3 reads CASTPSIRNQPQHF.

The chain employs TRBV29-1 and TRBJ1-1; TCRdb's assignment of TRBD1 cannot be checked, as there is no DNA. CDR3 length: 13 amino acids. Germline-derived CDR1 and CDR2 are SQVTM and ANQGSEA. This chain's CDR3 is CSVEQQGNTEAFF. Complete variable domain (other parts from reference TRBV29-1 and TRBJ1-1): SAVISQKPSRDICQRGTSLTIQCQVDSQVTMMFWYRQQPGQSLTLIATANQGSEATYESGFVIDKFPISRPNLTFSTLTVSNMSPEDSSIYLCSVEQQGNTEAFFGQGTRLTVV.

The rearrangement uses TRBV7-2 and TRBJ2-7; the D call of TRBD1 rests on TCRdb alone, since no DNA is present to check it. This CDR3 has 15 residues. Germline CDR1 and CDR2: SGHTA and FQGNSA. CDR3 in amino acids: CASSLYGQGTYEQYF. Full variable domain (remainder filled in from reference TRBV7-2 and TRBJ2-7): GAGVSQSPSNKVTEKGKDVELRCDPISGHTALYWYRQSLGQGLEFLIYFQGNSAPDKSGLPSDRFSAERTGGSVSTLTIQRTQQEDSAVYLCASSLYGQGTYEQYFGPGTRLTVT.

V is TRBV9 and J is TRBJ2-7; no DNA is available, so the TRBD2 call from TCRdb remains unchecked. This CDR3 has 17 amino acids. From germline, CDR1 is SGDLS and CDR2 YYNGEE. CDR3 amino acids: CASSDKTSGLLSYEQYF.

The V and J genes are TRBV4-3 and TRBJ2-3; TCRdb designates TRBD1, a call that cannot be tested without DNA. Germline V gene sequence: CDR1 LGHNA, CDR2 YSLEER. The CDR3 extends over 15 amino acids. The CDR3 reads CASSQDRGIADTQYF.

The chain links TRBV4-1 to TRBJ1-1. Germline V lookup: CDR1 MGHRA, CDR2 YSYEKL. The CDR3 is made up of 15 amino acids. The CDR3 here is CASSQVDGSDTEAFF.

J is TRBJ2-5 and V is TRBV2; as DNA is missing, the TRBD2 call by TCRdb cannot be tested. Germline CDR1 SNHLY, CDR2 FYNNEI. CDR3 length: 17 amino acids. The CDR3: CASSEAFSGYLQETQYF.

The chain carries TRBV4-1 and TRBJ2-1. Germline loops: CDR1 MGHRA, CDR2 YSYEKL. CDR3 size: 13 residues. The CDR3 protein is CASSHAQEYEQFF.

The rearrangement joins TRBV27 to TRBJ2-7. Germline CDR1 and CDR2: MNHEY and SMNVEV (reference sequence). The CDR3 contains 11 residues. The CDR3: CASSVNSEQYF.

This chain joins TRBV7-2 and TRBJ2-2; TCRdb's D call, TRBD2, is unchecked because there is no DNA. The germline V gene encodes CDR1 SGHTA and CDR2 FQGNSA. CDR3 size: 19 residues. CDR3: CASSLAATSILANTGELFF.